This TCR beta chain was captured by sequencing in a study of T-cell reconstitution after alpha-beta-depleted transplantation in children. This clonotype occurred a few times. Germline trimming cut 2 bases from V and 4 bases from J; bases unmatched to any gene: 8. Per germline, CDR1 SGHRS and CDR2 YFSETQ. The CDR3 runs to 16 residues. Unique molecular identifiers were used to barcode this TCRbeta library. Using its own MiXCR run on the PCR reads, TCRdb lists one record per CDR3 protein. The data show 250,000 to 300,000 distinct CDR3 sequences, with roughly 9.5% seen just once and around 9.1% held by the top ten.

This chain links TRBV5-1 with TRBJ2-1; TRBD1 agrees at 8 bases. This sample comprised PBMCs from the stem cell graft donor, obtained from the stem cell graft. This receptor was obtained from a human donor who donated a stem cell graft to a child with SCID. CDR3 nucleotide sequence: TGCGCCAGCAGCTTAGTTCAACAGGGGGATTACAATGAGCAGTTCTTC. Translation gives CASSLVQQGDYNEQFF.